Given below is one TCR beta chain in context. Its antigen is still unknown. V was cut by 0 bases and J by 6 bases, with 14 bases left in between. Germline CDR1 ENHRY, CDR2 SYGVKD. The CDR3 loop spans 15 amino acids. The source of the sample is a study of cytomegalovirus exposure and HLA in healthy donors. Study observations and caveats: Both high specificity and high sensitivity reportedly marked the classifier's diagnosis of cytomegalovirus status.

The PCR used 60 Vbeta and 13 Jbeta primers. Repertoires were generated with immunoSEQ multiplex PCR, while TCRdb's copy carries only in-frame clones and drops some. The table shows roughly 180,000 clones, with about 80% occurring only once. The J gene is TRBJ1-1, the V gene TRBV10-3, with D possibly matching TRBD1 (6 bases). This sequence originates from a man between 45 and 60 years old in good health and CMV-seropositive. The sample taken for sequencing was PBMCs. The DNA for the CDR3 is TGTGCCATCAGTGAGTCGGGTACTCACAGGGCTGAAGCTTTCTTT. Protein: CAISESGTHRAEAFF.